This T cell receptor beta chain was recorded in a study of cytomegalovirus exposure and HLA in healthy donors. The PCR had 60 Vbeta and 13 Jbeta primers. Repertoires were generated with immunoSEQ multiplex PCR, while TCRdb's copy carries only in-frame clones and drops some. The sample carries 200,000 to 250,000 clones, approximately 85% recorded once. CDR3 length equals 14 residues. CDR1 is SGHRS and CDR2 is YFSETQ in the germline V gene. Trimming removed 4 bases at V and 5 bases at J, with 16 bases between. Sequenced sample: PBMCs. The source of this sequence is a woman aged 40 to 55 in good health and CMV-seronegative. This chain uses TRBV5-1 with TRBJ2-7, with D possibly matching TRBD2 (5 bases). In nucleotides, the CDR3 is TGCGCCAGCAGCCCGTACACCGGAGGCGACGAGCAGTACTTC. It translates to CASSPYTGGDEQYF.